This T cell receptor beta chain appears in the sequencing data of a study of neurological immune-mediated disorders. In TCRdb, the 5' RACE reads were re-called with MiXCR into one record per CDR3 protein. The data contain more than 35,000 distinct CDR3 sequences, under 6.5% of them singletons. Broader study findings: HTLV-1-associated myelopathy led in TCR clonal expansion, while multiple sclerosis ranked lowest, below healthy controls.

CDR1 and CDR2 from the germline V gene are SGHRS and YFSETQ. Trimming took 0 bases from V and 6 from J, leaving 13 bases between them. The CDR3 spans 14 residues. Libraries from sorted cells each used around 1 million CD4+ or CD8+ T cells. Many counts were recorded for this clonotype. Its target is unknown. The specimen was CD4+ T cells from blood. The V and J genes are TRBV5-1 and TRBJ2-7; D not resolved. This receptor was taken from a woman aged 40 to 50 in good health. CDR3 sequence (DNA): TGCGCCAGCAGCTTGGCTGGGGATGGGGTCGAGCAGTACTTC. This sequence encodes CASSLAGDGVEQYF.